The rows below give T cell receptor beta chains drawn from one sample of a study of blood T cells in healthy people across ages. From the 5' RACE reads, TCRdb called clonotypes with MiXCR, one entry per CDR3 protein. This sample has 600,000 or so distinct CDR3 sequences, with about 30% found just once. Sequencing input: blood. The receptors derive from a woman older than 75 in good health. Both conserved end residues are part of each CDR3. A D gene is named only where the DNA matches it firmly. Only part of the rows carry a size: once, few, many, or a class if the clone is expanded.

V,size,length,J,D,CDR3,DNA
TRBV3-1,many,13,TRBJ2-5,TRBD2,CASSPGTSETQYF,TGTGCCAGCAGCCCGGGGACTAGTGAGACCCAGTACTTC
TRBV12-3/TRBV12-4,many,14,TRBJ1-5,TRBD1,CASSPITGVQPQHF,TGTGCCAGCAGTCCTATAACAGGGGTGCAGCCCCAGCATTTT
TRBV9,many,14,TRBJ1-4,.,CASSVGQTNEKLFF,TGTGCCAGCAGCGTAGGACAGACAAATGAAAAACTGTTTTTT
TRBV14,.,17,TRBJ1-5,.,CASSQAWQEKRNQPQHF,TGTGCCAGCAGCCAAGCTTGGCAGGAGAAACGCAATCAGCCCCAGCATTTT
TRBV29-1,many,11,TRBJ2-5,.,CSALGGEVQYF,TGCAGCGCCCTAGGGGGAGAGGTGCAGTACTTC
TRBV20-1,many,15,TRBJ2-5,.,CSARDRAGDVETQYF,TGCAGTGCTAGAGATAGGGCAGGGGACGTGGAGACCCAGTACTTC
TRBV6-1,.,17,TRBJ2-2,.,CASSEALQARNTGELFF,TGTGCCAGCAGTGAAGCGCTACAGGCTCGAAACACCGGGGAGCTGTTTTTT
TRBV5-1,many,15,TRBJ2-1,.,CASSLGLARANEQFF,TGCGCCAGCAGCTTGGGGCTAGCACGGGCCAATGAGCAGTTCTTC
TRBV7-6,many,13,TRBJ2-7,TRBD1,CASSSDRGNEQYF,TGTGCCAGCAGTTCGGACAGGGGGAACGAGCAGTACTTC
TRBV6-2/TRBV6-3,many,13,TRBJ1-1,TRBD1,CASSGTGKTEAFF,TGTGCCAGCAGTGGGACAGGGAAGACTGAAGCTTTCTTT
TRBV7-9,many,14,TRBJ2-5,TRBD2,CASHGRGGQETQYF,TGTGCCAGCCATGGGCGGGGGGGACAAGAGACCCAGTACTTC
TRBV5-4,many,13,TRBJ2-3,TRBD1,CASSGTGSDTQYF,TGTGCCAGCTCCGGGACAGGGTCAGATACGCAGTATTTT
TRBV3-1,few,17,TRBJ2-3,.,CASSLAAGGGPTDTQYF,TGTGCCAGCAGCCTCGCCGCAGGGGGGGGGCCCACAGATACGCAGTATTTT
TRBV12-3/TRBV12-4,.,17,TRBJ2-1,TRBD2,CASSLFGGRVKVNEQFF,TGTGCCAGCAGTTTATTCGGCGGGAGGGTTAAGGTCAATGAGCAGTTCTTC
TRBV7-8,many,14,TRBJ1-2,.,CASSHTSYDYGYTF,TGTGCCAGCAGCCACACATCTTACGACTATGGCTACACCTTC
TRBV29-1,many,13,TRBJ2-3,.,CSGWTPLPDTQYF,TGCAGCGGCTGGACCCCGCTACCAGATACGCAGTATTTT
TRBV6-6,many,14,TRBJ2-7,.,CASSPRDGGYEQYF,TGTGCCAGCAGTCCCCGGGACGGCGGCTACGAGCAGTACTTC
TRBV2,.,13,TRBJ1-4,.,CASSADWNERLFF,TGTGCCAGCAGTGCGGACTGGAATGAAAGACTGTTTTTT